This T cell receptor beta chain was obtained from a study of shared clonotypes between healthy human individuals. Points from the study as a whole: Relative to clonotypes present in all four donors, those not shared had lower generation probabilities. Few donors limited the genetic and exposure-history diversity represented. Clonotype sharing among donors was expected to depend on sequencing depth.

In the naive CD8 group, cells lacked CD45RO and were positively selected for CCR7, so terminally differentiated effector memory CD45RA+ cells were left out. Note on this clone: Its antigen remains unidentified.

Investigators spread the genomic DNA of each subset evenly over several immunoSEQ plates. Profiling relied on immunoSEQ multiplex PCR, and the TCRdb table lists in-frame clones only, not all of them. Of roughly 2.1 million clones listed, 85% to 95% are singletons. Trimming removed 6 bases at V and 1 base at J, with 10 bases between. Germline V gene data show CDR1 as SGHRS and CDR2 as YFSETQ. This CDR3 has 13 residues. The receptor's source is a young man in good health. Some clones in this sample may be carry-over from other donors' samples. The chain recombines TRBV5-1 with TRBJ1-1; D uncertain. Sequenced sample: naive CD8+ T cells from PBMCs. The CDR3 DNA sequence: TGCGCCAGCACCAGAGGTGGGAACACTGAAGCTTTCTTT. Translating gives CASTRGGNTEAFF.